The 8 T cell receptor beta chains below all came from one sample that was sequenced in a study of shared clonotypes between healthy human individuals. The repertoire was sequenced with immunoSEQ multiplex PCR; TCRdb's copy has only in-frame clones and lacks some. The sample has 2 million to 2.5 million clones; roughly 95% are singletons. The sequenced sample consisted of naive CD4+ T cells sorted from blood. The subset here: CD45RA+ positively selected. The receptors were sampled from a man between 18 and 35 years old in good health.

The rearrangement uses TRBV5-8 and TRBJ2-5, with D perhaps being TRBD1 or TRBD2 (7 bases each). V shed 4 bases and J shed 0 bases, with 19 bases lying between them. The germline V gene encodes CDR1 SGHTS and CDR2 YDEGEE. This CDR3 comprises 17 residues. The CDR3 nucleotides are TGTGCCAGCAGCGGGGGGGACAGCGGGCCACACCAAGAGACCCAGTACTTC. It translates to CASSGGDSGPHQETQYF.

V is TRBV27 and J is TRBJ2-7; 8 positions match TRBD1. Looked up from germline, CDR1 is MNHEY and CDR2 is SMNVEV (reference sequence). The J segment lost 3 bases and the V segment lost 7 bases, leaving 11 bases of the junction unmatched. This CDR3 is 15 amino acids long. The CDR3 DNA is TGTGCCAGCACTCAATCCGGGACAGGACTCTACGAGCAGTACTTC. Amino acid sequence: CASTQSGTGLYEQYF.

As regards this clone: A clone one base away is much larger, so this may be a read error. The V call is TRBV11-1, the J call TRBJ2-5; D uncertain. The CDR3 is made up of 11 amino acids. Trimming took 1 base from V and 6 from J, leaving 3 bases between them. From germline, CDR1 is SGHAT and CDR2 FQDESV (reference sequence). CDR3 region: CASSLGKTQYF. CDR3 coding DNA: TGTGCCAGCAGCTTAGGAAAGACCCAGTACTTC.

The CDR3 DNA reads TGTGCCTGGAGTGAAGGCGGTGGCAGCTATGGCTACACCTTC. It yields the protein CAWSEGGGSYGYTF. The chain is built from TRBV30 and TRBJ1-2; D is unresolved. Trimming cost V 1 base and J 4 bases, with 13 bases left between them. The CDR3 is 14 amino acids. Germline CDR1 is GTSNPN and CDR2 is SVGIG (reference sequence).

This chain connects TRBV5-1 to TRBJ1-5, with a tentative D call TRBD1 (5 bases). The germline CDR1 and CDR2 sequences are SGHRS and YFSETQ. The germline V and J ends were trimmed by 4 bases and 2 bases, with 13 bases remaining between them. There are 15 residues in the CDR3. The CDR3 nucleotides read TGCGCCAGCAGCCCTGGACATACGGGCAATCAGCCCCAGCATTTT. Protein product: CASSPGHTGNQPQHF. Full variable domain (missing parts from reference TRBV5-1 and TRBJ1-5): KAGVTQTPRYLIKTRGQQVTLSCSPISGHRSVSWYQQTPGQGLQFLFEYFSETQRNKGNFPGRFSGRQFSNSRSEMNVSTLELGDSALYLCASSPGHTGNQPQHFGDGTRLSIL.

About this clone: This CDR3 is also generated by other DNA sequences in the sample. V and J are TRBV5-1 and TRBJ2-3; 8 bases are a match to TRBD1. In germline, CDR1 is SGHRS, CDR2 YFSETQ. The CDR3 totals 15 residues. V was pared by 0 bases and J by 2 bases, with 2 bases of the junction left unmatched. The CDR3 sequence is CASSLAGGSTDTQYF. As DNA, the CDR3 is TGCGCCAGCAGCTTGGCAGGGGGCTCCACAGATACGCAGTATTTT.

Details on this clone: Other DNA sequences of this sample code for an identical CDR3. V is TRBV6-1 and J is TRBJ1-5, with unresolved D. Trimming stripped 1 base from V and 7 bases from J, with 8 bases between. This CDR3 region has 13 residues. Germline CDR1 reads MNHNS; CDR2 reads SASEGT. CDR3 nucleotides: TGTGCCAGCAGTGAAGTTCGGGGACAGCCCCAGCATTTT. Its protein is CASSEVRGQPQHF.

About this clone itself: The same CDR3 can be traced to other DNA sequences in this sample. This chain uses TRBV4-3 with TRBJ2-1, with D possibly matching TRBD2 (6 bases). Trimming took off 0 bases at V and 2 bases at J, with 11 bases between the two ends. CDR1 LGHNA and CDR2 YSLEER come from the germline V gene. The CDR3 runs 16 residues. The CDR3 loop is CASSQEGLATYNEQFF. CDR3 coding DNA: TGCGCCAGCAGCCAAGAAGGCCTAGCGACCTACAATGAGCAGTTCTTC.